These 21 T cell receptor beta chains originate from one sample sequenced in a study of blood T cells in healthy people across ages. Primers used in a second PCR of roughly 6 to 11 cycles were a sample-barcoded 5' primer and a J-beta primer mix. TCRdb reanalysed the 5' RACE reads using MiXCR and keeps one entry per CDR3 protein. This table holds about 760,000 distinct CDR3 sequences, roughly 25% found once. The sample also formed part of further work on T cells of mothers and their children.

Sequenced input: blood. The source of these receptors is a boy younger than 18 in good health.

This chain links TRBV12-3 or TRBV12-4 with TRBJ2-3; 7 positions agree with TRBD2. V lost 7 bases, J lost 0 bases, and 7 bases stayed unmatched. There are 15 residues in the CDR3. This CDR3 is CASNRAGFSTDTQYF. Written as DNA, the CDR3 is TGTGCCAGCAACCGAGCGGGGTTTAGCACAGATACGCAGTATTTT.

The CDR3 DNA is TGTGCCAGCAGCCTGGGACTAGCGGACAGCTCCTACGAGCAGTACTTC. As protein: CASSLGLADSSYEQYF. The chain has TRBV5-5 and TRBJ2-5, with TRBD2 matching 11 bases. Judging by the DNA end, TRBJ2-7 fits better; the J call may be wrong. The CDR3 extends over 16 amino acids. CDR1 is SGHKS and CDR2 is YYEKEE in the germline V gene (reference sequence).

This clonotype was seen more than once but under ten times. The V call is TRBV7-2, the J call TRBJ2-3; 12 positions match TRBD2. Germline assignment: CDR1 SGHTA and CDR2 FQGNSA. After removal of 4 bases from V and 4 bases from J, the junction contained 6 bases not matched to a gene. The length of the CDR3 is 16 residues. In DNA form, the CDR3 reads TGTGCCAGCAGCTCTAGCGGGAGGGCGGTTGCAGATACGCAGTATTTT. Protein sequence: CASSSSGRAVADTQYF.

This clonotype was seen a few times. The chain employs TRBV6-6 and TRBJ2-2, with D possibly being TRBD1 (6 bases). The V gene's germline CDR1 is MNHNY and CDR2 SVGAGI (reference sequence). V lost 0 bases and J 1 base, leaving 6 bases between the germline ends. CDR3 length: 15 residues. The CDR3 region has the DNA TGTGCCAGCAGTTACTCGACAGGGAACACCGGGGAGCTGTTTTTT. Residues: CASSYSTGNTGELFF.

This clonotype was seen a handful of times. The chain recombines TRBV9 with TRBJ2-5, with 9 bases that match TRBD2. The trim removed 4 bases at V and 10 bases at J, leaving 14 bases unmatched. This CDR3 region has 15 residues. Germline CDR1 and CDR2: SGDLS and YYNGEE. Here the CDR3 DNA reads TGTGCCAGCAGCTTAGGCGGGGGGGCGATCCGAGACCAGTACTTC. This gives the protein CASSLGGGAIRDQYF.

The genes are TRBV7-2 and TRBJ2-5; D gene uncertain. Deletions cut 2 bases from V and 5 bases from J, with 6 bases between. The CDR3 totals 12 residues. Germline CDR1 and CDR2: SGHTA and FQGNSA. The CDR3, as DNA: TGTGCCAGCAGCTTATGTATTGAGACCCAGTACTTC. It specifies CASSLCIETQYF.

This clonotype was counted between two and nine times. The chain links TRBV27 to TRBJ2-7; D is unclear. CDR3 length equals 14 residues. Germline V gives CDR1 MNHEY, CDR2 SMNVEV (reference sequence). V was shortened by 0 bases and J by 5 bases, with 11 bases between the two germline ends. CDR3 protein: CASSLSGYWDEQYF. For the CDR3, the DNA is TGTGCCAGCAGTTTATCAGGGTATTGGGACGAGCAGTACTTC.

The chain combines TRBV29-1 with TRBJ2-1, with a weak D call TRBD2 (7 bases). In germline, CDR1 is SQVTM, CDR2 ANQGSEA. Trimming shortened V by 0 bases and J by 2 bases, and 17 bases separated the two germline ends. This CDR3 comprises 17 residues. CDR3 protein: CSVEDSGGGGTYNEQFF. In DNA form, the CDR3 reads TGCAGCGTTGAAGATAGTGGGGGAGGGGGGACCTACAATGAGCAGTTCTTC.

The table lists this clonotype with a few counts. The chain joins TRBV11-2 to TRBJ2-7, with D possibly called TRBD1 or TRBD2 (5 bases each). Trimming removed 5 bases at V and 2 bases at J, with 13 bases between. This CDR3 is built from 14 residues. Germline V lookup: CDR1 SGHAT, CDR2 FQNNGV. DNA of the CDR3: TGTGCCAGCAGCCCGGCCGGGACCCCCTACGAGCAGTACTTC. This translates into CASSPAGTPYEQYF.

This clonotype was seen more than once but under ten times. This chain connects TRBV20-1 to TRBJ2-3, with TRBD1 matching over 8 bases. CDR1 and CDR2 from the germline V gene are DFQATT and SNEGSKA (reference sequence). V shed 5 bases and J 0 bases; nucleotides not matched to a gene: 4. CDR3 length: 14 residues. The CDR3 region is CSASGTGSTDTQYF. Here the CDR3 DNA reads TGCAGTGCTTCAGGGACAGGCAGCACAGATACGCAGTATTTT.

This sequence joins TRBV7-9 and TRBJ2-1; maybe TRBD2 (6 bases). The closer fit of TRBJ2-5 to the DNA end suggests the J call may be wrong. In germline, CDR1 is SEHNR, CDR2 FQNEAQ (reference sequence). This CDR3 region has 12 residues. The CDR3 loop is CASTHGGETQYF. CDR3 DNA: TGTGCCAGCACCCACGGGGGTGAGACCCAGTACTTC.

This clonotype came up a few times. The V and J genes are TRBV10-3 and TRBJ1-1, with D unresolved. The germline V gene has CDR1 ENHRY and CDR2 SYGVKD. V lost 1 base and J lost 3, with 9 bases in between. This CDR3 has 14 residues. CDR3 nucleotides: TGTGCCATCAGTGAGTTCGGGGATGACACTGAAGCTTTCTTT. It encodes CAISEFGDDTEAFF.

The chain recombines TRBV19 with TRBJ1-1; D unresolved. The V gene lost 3 bases and the J gene lost 4 bases, with 12 bases spanning the gap. The CDR3 length is 14 residues. Germline CDR1 reads LNHDA; CDR2 reads SQIVND (reference sequence). CDR3 nucleotides: TGTGCCAGTAGTATCTTCCTGGGTGGCACTGAAGCTTTCTTT. Its protein is CASSIFLGGTEAFF.

This chain connects TRBV4-1 to TRBJ2-5; TRBD1 is a possible D gene (6 bases). Germline lookup yields CDR1 MGHRA and CDR2 YSYEKL. The CDR3 sequence is 16 residues long. V lost 1 base, J lost 1 base, and 13 bases lay in between. The CDR3 sequence is CASSQVTGWGQETQYF. The CDR3 DNA follows: TGCGCCAGCAGCCAAGTGACAGGATGGGGCCAAGAGACCCAGTACTTC.

V gene TRBV5-1 combines with J gene TRBJ2-7; a weak D match, TRBD1 (6 bases). The CDR3 has 15 residues. V gave up 0 bases and J gave up 2 bases, with 12 bases separating them. Germline CDR1 SGHRS, CDR2 YFSETQ. The CDR3 loop is CASSLAVTGPYEQYF. The CDR3 DNA is TGCGCCAGCAGCTTGGCTGTGACAGGCCCCTACGAGCAGTACTTC.

The rearrangement links TRBV2 to TRBJ2-5, with a tentative D call TRBD2 (5 bases). The J call may not be correct, given that the DNA end is closer to TRBJ2-1. Germline V gene sequence: CDR1 SNHLY, CDR2 FYNNEI. The CDR3 runs 16 residues. The CDR3 loop reads CASSEFGESPYNEQFF. The CDR3 nucleotides read TGTGCCAGCAGTGAATTCGGGGAATCGCCTTACAATGAGCAGTTCTTC.

This clonotype was detected a few times. V gene TRBV2 combines with J gene TRBJ2-2, with a tentative D call TRBD2 (5 bases). The V end was cut by 10 bases, the J end by 4 bases, with 16 bases between. Germline V gene sequence: CDR1 SNHLY, CDR2 FYNNEI. There are 14 residues in the CDR3. The CDR3, as DNA: TGTGCCAAGAAAGGCGGAGGAGGCACCGGGGAGCTGTTTTTT. Translating gives CAKKGGGGTGELFF. Based on the CDR3 plus reference TRBV2 and TRBJ2-2, the full variable domain is EPEVTQTPSHQVTQMGQEVILRCVPISNHLYFYWYRQILGQKVEFLVSFYNNEISEKSEIFDDQFSVERPDGSNFTLKIRSTKLEDSAMYFCAKKGGGGTGELFFGEGSRLTVL.

A few counts support this clonotype. The V call is TRBV6-6, the J call TRBJ1-2, with 7 bases aligning to TRBD1. The CDR3 is 14 amino acids. Trimming took 0 bases from V and 8 from J; bases not matched to a gene: 6. Germline CDR1 reads MNHNY; CDR2 reads SVGAGI (reference sequence). CDR3 coding DNA: TGTGCCAGCAGTTACTCGGAGGGGGCGCGGGGCTACACCTTC. Translated, it gives CASSYSEGARGYTF.

This clonotype turned up a few times. V gene TRBV29-1 combines with J gene TRBJ2-1; TRBD2 might be the D (5 bases). Looked up from germline, CDR1 is SQVTM and CDR2 is ANQGSEA. The CDR3 is 13 amino acids. Trimming took off 4 bases at V and 3 bases at J, with 10 bases between the two ends. The CDR3 loop reads CSVATSFYNEQFF. In nucleotides, the CDR3 is TGCAGCGTTGCCACTAGTTTCTACAATGAGCAGTTCTTC.

The chain uses TRBV28 and TRBJ2-5, with D unclear. TRBJ2-7 matches the DNA end more closely, so the J call is doubtful. CDR1 and CDR2 from the germline V gene are MDHEN and SYDVKM. The CDR3 runs to 15 residues. Written as DNA, the CDR3 is TGTGCCAGCAGTAAGCCAGGCTTGAGCTCCTACGAGCAGTACTTC. Protein sequence: CASSKPGLSSYEQYF.

J is TRBJ2-7 and V is TRBV2, with 9 bases matching TRBD1. CDR1 SNHLY and CDR2 FYNNEI come from the germline V gene. With V trimmed by 6 bases and J by 6 bases, 6 bases remained unmatched. This CDR3 spans 13 amino acids. CDR3 coding DNA: TGTGCCAGCAGGGACCAGACAGGGGGCGAGCAGTACTTC. Protein: CASRDQTGGEQYF.